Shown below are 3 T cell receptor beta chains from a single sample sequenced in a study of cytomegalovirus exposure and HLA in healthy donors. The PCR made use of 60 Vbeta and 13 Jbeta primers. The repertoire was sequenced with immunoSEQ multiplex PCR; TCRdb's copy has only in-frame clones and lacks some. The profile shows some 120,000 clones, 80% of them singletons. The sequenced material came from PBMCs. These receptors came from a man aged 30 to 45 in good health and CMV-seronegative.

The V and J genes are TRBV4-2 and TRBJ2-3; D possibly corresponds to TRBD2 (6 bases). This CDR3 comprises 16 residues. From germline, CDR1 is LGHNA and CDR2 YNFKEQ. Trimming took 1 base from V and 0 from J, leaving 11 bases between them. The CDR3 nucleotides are TGTGCCAGCAGCCAAGTCCAGCGGGTTAGCACAGATACGCAGTATTTT. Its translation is CASSQVQRVSTDTQYF.

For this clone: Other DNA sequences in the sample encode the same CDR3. The CDR3 bases are TGTGCCAGTAGTATTGCGAGTAGGGGGAATCAGCCCCAGCATTTT. Encoded protein: CASSIASRGNQPQHF. The genes are TRBV19 and TRBJ1-5; D may be TRBD1 (6 bases). The CDR3 sequence is 15 residues long. Between the trimmed V and J ends, which lost 3 bases and 4 bases, there was a span of 13 bases. Per the germline V gene, CDR1 is LNHDA and CDR2 is SQIVND (reference sequence).

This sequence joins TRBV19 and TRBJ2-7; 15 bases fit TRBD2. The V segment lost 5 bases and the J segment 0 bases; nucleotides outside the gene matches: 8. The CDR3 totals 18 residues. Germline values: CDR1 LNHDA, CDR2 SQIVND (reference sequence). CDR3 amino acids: CASSARTSGRASSYEQYF. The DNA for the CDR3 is TGTGCCAGTAGTGCTCGGACTAGCGGGAGGGCTAGCTCCTACGAGCAGTACTTC.